This T cell receptor (beta chain) was found in a study of cytomegalovirus exposure and HLA in healthy donors (dated by TCRdb to 2017 to 2019). Some background on the complete study: According to an earlier analysis of 587 of the donors, some 180 million T cells yielded over 90 million unique TCR beta sequences and around 280 Gb of sequence data. The number of donors typed differed by locus, with about 629-640 for A, B, C, DRB1 and DQB1, over 500 for DQA1, 600 to 610 for DPA1, and approximately 470 for DPB1. On average, 235,054 unique TCR beta nucleotide sequences were sequenced per donor among several hundred genotyped donors of the cohort, with roughly 18% of those sequences being non-productive. A later genetic analysis took genome-wide SNP genotypes for about three fifths of the roughly 670 donors and used that subset as a discovery cohort. In addition to the first cohort of roughly 670 subjects, a separate validation cohort of over 90 different subjects was used. The genetic ancestry cluster associated with self-reported Caucasian donors included approximately 85% of the 300 to 400 genotyped donors. Four or five DR-DQ haplotypes were handled as single units for association and clustering because linkage in the cohort was strong. An earlier analysis of nearly 600 of the donors applied high-throughput TCR beta sequencing to assess whether each TCR beta V gene segment acted as functional or pseudogenic. Class I and class II HLA loci were covered by the typing at four-digit resolution. In a later analysis, previously published TCR beta repertoires from roughly 710 donors were re-analyzed and high-resolution HLA genotyping was added so that TCR occurrence patterns could be studied. All discovery cohort repertoires had been generated on a single sequencing platform. Around 330 gigabases of sequencing data and roughly 81 million unique TCR sequences made up an early release that covered several hundred HLA-typed donors. Donor age, sex, ethnicity and CMV serostatus were compiled alongside the repertoire data. In the later analysis, no new phenotypic data were used to find candidate immune exposures; instead, reliance was placed on TCR beta sequences and their occurrence across donors. The aim of the study was to test whether cataloging public T cell receptors could identify signatures of past pathogen exposure. To predict cytomegalovirus infection status, the study brought together high-throughput TCR immunosequencing, statistical association of individual TCRs with disease status, and machine learning. The study used immunosequencing to profile the T cell repertoires of approximately 630 subjects and linked those repertoires to cytomegalovirus serostatus.

The paper as a whole reports these results and caveats: Because counts were too low, approximately 18 rarely observed V segments, including chromosome 9 orphons, were excluded from the earlier analysis of a few hundred of the donors. In a later analysis, most CMV-associated TCR beta chains were found to appear HLA-restricted, with HLA associations seemingly driven largely by CMV exposure. In the study, some 160 TCR beta chains were listed as associated with cytomegalovirus. In a later analysis, around 17,000 TCR beta sequences were associated with specific HLA alleles at a false discovery rate of 0.05. Several of the top co-occurrence clusters appeared to be linked to parvovirus B19, influenza, CMV and Epstein-Barr virus, according to a later analysis. In vitro tests confirmed that three of the cytomegalovirus-associated TCR beta chains recognize cytomegalovirus antigens. V-gene and J-gene trimming of TCR beta chains was associated with a missense DCLRE1C variant in a later genetic analysis, and the association was replicated in an independent cohort. Most TCR sequences were observed very rarely across donors, whereas some public TCRs were present in many individuals. Linkage disequilibrium might explain the correlated functional status among segregating V segments, but an unknown experimental factor could not be excluded. Compared with equally common non-associated chains, HLA-associated TCR beta chains in a later analysis were more clonally expanded and had lower generation probabilities. When HLA alleles, especially DR and DQ, strongly co-occurred, attributing TCR associations to individual alleles was difficult. Sequencing depth was assumed to be roughly uniform across donors in the presence/absence analyses, though that assumption may not hold. It was suggested by the authors that the approach could potentially be generalized to other disease states and immunological phenotypes. Because some donors lacked HLA typing at each locus, the association tests relied only on the typed subset. According to a later genetic analysis, donors in an Asian-associated ancestry cluster had fewer N-insertions in productive TCRs than the approximately 700-donor mean. For the cohort, immune exposure information was limited to CMV serostatus. The cohort was sequenced for TCR beta chains only, and without alpha or paired-chain data the features that could be detected were limited. In a later analysis, TCR association rates were found to vary across HLA loci, with the most associated TCRs seen for DRB1 alleles and the fewest for HLA-C alleles. A further reported finding was that TCR beta sequences accurately predicted the HLA-A and HLA-B alleles for most subjects in the first cohort. Some IMGT-functional V segments, including TRBV6-2 and TRBV6-3, could not be told apart with the 87-base-pair reads, so those segments were excluded. In an earlier analysis of approximately 590 of the donors, most TCR beta V segments were observed in productive rearrangements about 90% or about 30% of the time, broadly matching IMGT annotations. A group of highly shared sequence variants was considered likely to be a technical artifact of the sequencing pipeline. Cytomegalovirus status was reported to be diagnosed by the classifier with high specificity and sensitivity in both the original and validation cohorts.

To prepare the library, the immunoSEQ multiplex PCR assay was applied. For the multiplex PCR, a mixture combining 60 forward primers for TCR Vbeta segments and 13 reverse primers for TCR Jbeta segments was used. The CDR3 region of rearranged TCR beta genes was amplified from genomic DNA by a multiplex PCR assay. The amplified TCR beta libraries were sequenced on the Illumina HiSeq System as 87-base-pair reads. In the original analysis: A later analysis counted about 76 million unique TCR beta chains across the 650 to 800 repertoires, and some 11 million of these chains were shared by at least two donors. A nearest-neighbor algorithm error-corrected the raw reads and collapsed the reads into unique sequences, merging closely related sequences to remove PCR and sequencing errors. CDR3 sequences were aligned to IMGT reference sequences to assign V, D and J gene segments. For a sequence to be retained, a match of at least six nucleotides to both a V gene segment and a J gene segment was required. Rearrangements were called productive when the CDR3 lacked stop codons and stayed in frame with V and J; all others were non-productive. CDR3 was defined by IMGT convention, running from the second conserved V-encoded cysteine to the conserved J-encoded phenylalanine. In an earlier analysis of roughly 580 of the donors, sequences lacking an unambiguous match to a single V gene segment were excluded. In an earlier analysis of some 590 of the donors, V segments were called functional above 56.7% productive rearrangements and were called segregating when the between-donor standard deviation exceeded 5%. A statistical classification framework was developed to diagnose cytomegalovirus status using the catalog of TCR beta chain sequences. V and J gene assignment, in a later analysis, came from comparing TCR nucleotide sequences with IMGT/GENE-DB human TR gene sequences. In a later analysis, CDR3 sequences and most-parsimonious VDJ recombination scenarios were assigned using the TCRdist pipeline. In a later analysis, every TCR beta chain was defined by the combination of its CDR3 amino acid sequence and its V-gene family, and reads without a unique V-gene family were dropped. To address suspected cross-contamination and a sequencing artifact, a later analysis removed over 500 highly shared, low-generation-probability nucleotide sequences. For each public chain, a later analysis derived a clonal expansion index from normalized ranks of inferred template counts within each repertoire. In a later analysis, generation probabilities were computed with a VDJ recombination model fitted to out-of-frame rearrangements, and the resulting probabilities were checked against IGoR. In a later analysis, hypergeometric tests were used to score TCR-TCR, TCR-HLA and TCR-CMV co-occurrence, with a repertoire-size bias correction applied to TCR pairs. False discovery rates were estimated in a later analysis by permuting HLA or CMV assignments 20 times. In a later analysis, co-occurring TCRs were grouped with DBSCAN, and TCRdist sequence similarity was added when clustering was performed within HLA-allele-positive subsets. For co-occurrence clustering, repertoires with fewer than 30,000 or more than 120,000 public chains were excluded, along with five or six repertoires with anomalous nucleotide sharing. In TCRdb, the immuneACCESS table is reduced to in-frame sequences with V and J assigned. These tables do not hold every clone; where another copy was compared, an unresolved V gene accounts for under half, and the others remain unexplained. V and J calls plus clone size are reproduced from that table; the DNA served to infer D and trimming. In all, the sample holds around 100,000 clones, and roughly 80% of those were seen once. The ten largest clonotypes hold 22% of the sample.

A remark on this clone: No cognate antigen has been identified for it. The sample holds no much larger clone one base away, and base qualities are not on file.

The cohort comprised some 680 healthy bone marrow donors. At the time of sampling, every cohort member was nominally healthy, though immune exposures that went unrecorded were likely present. The donor tested CMV seropositive and was one of the 289 seropositive cohort members. A peripheral blood sample was provided by each donor, and peripheral blood mononuclear cells were used for TCR beta sequencing. Genomic DNA was extracted from the blood cell samples with the Qiagen DNeasy Blood Extraction Kit. Taken from the germline V gene, the CDR1 and CDR2 loops are SGHRS and YFSETQ. The CDR3, cysteine through phenylalanine, is 19 amino acids long. This entry keeps only the CDR3 DNA: 57 bases, framed from base 1. V is pared back by 4 bases and J by 6 bases, with 28 bases lying between the germline termini.

The sequence derives from a man younger than 40 in good health and CMV-seropositive. Sequenced sample: PBMCs. The sequence joins TRBV5-1 to TRBJ2-2; a tentative D match to TRBD1 spans 5 bases. The bases read TGCGCCAGCAGCCGCGTTATCCCCCAGGGCTACCGATTGTCCGGGGAGCTGTTTTTT. Its amino acids are CASSRVIPQGYRLSGELFF.